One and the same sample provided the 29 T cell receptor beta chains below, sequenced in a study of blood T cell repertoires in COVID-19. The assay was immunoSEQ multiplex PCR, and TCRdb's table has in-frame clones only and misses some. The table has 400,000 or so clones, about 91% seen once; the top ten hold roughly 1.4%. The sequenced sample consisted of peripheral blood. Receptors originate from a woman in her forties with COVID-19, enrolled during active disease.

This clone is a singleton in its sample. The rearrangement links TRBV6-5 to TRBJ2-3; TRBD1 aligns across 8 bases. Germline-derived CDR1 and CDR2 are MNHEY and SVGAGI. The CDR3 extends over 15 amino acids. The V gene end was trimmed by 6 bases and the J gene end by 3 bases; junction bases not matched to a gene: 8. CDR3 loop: CASRAGQGHTDTQYF. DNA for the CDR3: TGTGCCAGCAGAGCCGGACAGGGTCATACAGATACGCAGTATTTT.

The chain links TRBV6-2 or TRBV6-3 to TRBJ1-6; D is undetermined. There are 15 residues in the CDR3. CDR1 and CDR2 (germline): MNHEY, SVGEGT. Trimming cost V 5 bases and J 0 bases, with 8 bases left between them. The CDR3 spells CASSGQSSYNSPLHF. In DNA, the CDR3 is TGTGCCAGCAGTGGGCAGAGCTCCTATAATTCACCCCTCCACTTT.

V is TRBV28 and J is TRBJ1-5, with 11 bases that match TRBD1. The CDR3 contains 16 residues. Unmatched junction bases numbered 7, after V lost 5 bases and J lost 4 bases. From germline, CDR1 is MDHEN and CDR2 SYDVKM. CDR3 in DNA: TGTGCCAGCAGTCTGTCCGGGACAGGGGGTAATCAGCCCCAGCATTTT. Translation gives CASSLSGTGGNQPQHF.

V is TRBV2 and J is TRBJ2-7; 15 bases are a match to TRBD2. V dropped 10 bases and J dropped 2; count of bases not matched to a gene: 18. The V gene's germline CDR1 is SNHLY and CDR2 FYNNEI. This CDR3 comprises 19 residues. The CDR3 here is CATASPRTSGRVSPYEQYF. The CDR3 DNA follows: TGTGCCACCGCAAGTCCCCGGACTAGCGGGAGGGTTTCGCCCTACGAGCAGTACTTC.

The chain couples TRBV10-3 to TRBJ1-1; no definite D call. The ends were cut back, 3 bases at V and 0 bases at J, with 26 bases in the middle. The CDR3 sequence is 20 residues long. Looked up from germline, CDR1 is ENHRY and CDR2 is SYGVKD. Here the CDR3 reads CAISDTRYSKVAGLNTEAFF. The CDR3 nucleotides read TGTGCCATCAGTGACACCCGGTACTCCAAGGTTGCGGGTCTGAACACTGAAGCTTTCTTT.

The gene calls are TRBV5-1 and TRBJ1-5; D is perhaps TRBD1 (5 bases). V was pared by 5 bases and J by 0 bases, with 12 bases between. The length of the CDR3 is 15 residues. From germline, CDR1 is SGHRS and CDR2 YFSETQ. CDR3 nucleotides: TGCGCCAGCAGGCAGACAGAGAATAGCAATCAGCCCCAGCATTTT. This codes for CASRQTENSNQPQHF.

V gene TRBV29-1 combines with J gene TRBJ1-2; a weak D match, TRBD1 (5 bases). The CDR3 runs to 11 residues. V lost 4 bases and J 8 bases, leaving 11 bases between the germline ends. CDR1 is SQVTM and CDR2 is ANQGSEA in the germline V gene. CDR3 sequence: CSVVGAQGYTF. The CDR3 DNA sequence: TGCAGCGTTGTTGGGGCGCAGGGCTACACCTTC.

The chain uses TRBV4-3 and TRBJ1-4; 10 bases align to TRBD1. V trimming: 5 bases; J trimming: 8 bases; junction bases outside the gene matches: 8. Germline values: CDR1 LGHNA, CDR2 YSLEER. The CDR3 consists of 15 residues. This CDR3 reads CASSDRGRVGEKLFF. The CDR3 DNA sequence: TGCGCCAGCAGCGACAGGGGGCGGGTGGGAGAAAAACTGTTTTTT.

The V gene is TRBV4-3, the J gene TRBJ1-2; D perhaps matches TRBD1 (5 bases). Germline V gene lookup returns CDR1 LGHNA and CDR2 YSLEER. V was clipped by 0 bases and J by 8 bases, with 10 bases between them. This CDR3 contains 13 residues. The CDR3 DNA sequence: TGCGCCAGCAGCCAAGAAGGCAGGGCAGGCTACACCTTC. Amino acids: CASSQEGRAGYTF.

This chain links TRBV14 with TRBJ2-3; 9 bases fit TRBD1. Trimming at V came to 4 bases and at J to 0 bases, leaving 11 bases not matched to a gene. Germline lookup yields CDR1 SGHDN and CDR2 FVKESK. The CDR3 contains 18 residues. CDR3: CASSLGQGIAASTDTQYF. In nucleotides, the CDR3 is TGTGCCAGCAGCCTGGGACAGGGAATCGCCGCTAGCACAGATACGCAGTATTTT.

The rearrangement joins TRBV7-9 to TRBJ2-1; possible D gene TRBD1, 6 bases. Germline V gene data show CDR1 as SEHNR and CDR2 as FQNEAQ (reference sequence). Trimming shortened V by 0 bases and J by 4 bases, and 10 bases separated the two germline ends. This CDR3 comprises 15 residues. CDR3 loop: CASSLAGHPYNEQFF. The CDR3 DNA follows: TGTGCCAGCAGCTTAGCGGGACACCCATACAATGAGCAGTTCTTC.

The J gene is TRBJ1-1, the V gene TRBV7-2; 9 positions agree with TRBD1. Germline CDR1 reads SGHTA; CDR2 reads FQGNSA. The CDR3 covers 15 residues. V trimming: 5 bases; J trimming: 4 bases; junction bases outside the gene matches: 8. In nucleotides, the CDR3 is TGTGCCAGCAGCCCCTACCTACAGGGGGCCACTGAAGCTTTCTTT. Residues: CASSPYLQGATEAFF.

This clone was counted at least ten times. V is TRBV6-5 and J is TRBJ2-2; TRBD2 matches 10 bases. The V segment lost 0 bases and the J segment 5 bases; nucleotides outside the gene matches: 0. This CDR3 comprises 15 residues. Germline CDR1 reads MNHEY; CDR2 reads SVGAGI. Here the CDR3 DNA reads TGTGCCAGCAGTTACTCGACTAGCGGGACCGGGGAGCTGTTTTTT. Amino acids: CASSYSTSGTGELFF.

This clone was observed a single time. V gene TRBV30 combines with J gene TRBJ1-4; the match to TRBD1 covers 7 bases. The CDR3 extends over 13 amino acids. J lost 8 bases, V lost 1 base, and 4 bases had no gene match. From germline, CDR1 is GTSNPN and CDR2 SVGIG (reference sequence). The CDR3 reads CAWSGQGWEKLFF. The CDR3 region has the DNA TGTGCCTGGAGTGGACAGGGTTGGGAAAAACTGTTTTTT.

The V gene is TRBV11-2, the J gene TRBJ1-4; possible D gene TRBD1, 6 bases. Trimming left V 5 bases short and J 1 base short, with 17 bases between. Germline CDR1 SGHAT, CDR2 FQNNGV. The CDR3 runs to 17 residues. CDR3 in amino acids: CASSPRGRVGTNEKLFF. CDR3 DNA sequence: TGTGCCAGCAGCCCCAGGGGCAGGGTGGGAACTAATGAAAAACTGTTTTTT.

In nucleotides, the CDR3 is TGTGCCAGCAGCCGGACTAGCGGGACCGGGGAGCTGTTTTTT. It specifies CASSRTSGTGELFF. The V gene is TRBV6-2 or TRBV6-3, the J gene TRBJ2-2; 11 bases are a match to TRBD2. J lost 5 bases, V lost 6 bases, and 2 bases had no gene match. CDR3 length equals 14 residues. Germline CDR1 MNHEY, CDR2 SVGEGT.

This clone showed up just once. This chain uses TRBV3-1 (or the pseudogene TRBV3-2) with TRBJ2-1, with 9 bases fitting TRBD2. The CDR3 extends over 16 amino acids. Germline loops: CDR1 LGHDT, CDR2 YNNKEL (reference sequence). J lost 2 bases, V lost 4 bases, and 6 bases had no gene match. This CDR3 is CASSPEAGGPYNEQFF. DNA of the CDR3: TGTGCCAGCAGCCCAGAGGCGGGGGGGCCCTACAATGAGCAGTTCTTC.

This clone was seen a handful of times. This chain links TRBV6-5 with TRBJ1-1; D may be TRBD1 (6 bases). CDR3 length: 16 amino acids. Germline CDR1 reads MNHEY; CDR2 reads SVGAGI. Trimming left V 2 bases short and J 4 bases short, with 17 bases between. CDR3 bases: TGTGCCAGCAGTTACGGCCCCCCAGGGGCGGCCACTGAAGCTTTCTTT. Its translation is CASSYGPPGAATEAFF.

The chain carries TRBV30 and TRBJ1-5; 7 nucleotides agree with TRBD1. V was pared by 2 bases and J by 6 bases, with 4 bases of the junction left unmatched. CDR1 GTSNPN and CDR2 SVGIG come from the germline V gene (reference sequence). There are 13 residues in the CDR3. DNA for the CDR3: TGTGCCTGGAGTCAGGCAGGGGGTCAGCCCCAGCATTTT. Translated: CAWSQAGGQPQHF.

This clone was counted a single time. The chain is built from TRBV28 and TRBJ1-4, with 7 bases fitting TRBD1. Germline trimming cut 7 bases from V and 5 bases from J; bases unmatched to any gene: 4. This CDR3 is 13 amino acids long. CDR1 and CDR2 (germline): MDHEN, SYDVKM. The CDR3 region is CASTSGQNEKLFF. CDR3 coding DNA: TGTGCCAGCACCTCGGGACAGAATGAAAAACTGTTTTTT.

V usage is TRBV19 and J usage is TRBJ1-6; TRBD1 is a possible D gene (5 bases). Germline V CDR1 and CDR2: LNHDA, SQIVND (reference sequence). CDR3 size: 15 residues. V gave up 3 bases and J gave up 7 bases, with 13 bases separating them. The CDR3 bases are TGTGCCAGTAGTATTGCGTCAGGGAAAAATTCACCCCTCCACTTT. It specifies CASSIASGKNSPLHF.

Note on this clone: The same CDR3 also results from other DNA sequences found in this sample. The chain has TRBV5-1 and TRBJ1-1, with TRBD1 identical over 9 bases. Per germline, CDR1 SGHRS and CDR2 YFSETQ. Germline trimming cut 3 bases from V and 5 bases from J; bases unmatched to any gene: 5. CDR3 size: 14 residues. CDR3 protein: CASSYLTGGTEAFF. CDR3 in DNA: TGCGCCAGCAGCTATCTGACAGGGGGGACTGAAGCTTTCTTT.

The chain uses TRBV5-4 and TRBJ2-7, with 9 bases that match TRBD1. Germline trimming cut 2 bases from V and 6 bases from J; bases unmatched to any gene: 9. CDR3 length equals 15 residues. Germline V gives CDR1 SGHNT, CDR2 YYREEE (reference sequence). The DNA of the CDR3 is TGTGCCAGCAGCTTATTACTACAGGGGGCTGGCGAGCAGTACTTC. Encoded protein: CASSLLLQGAGEQYF.

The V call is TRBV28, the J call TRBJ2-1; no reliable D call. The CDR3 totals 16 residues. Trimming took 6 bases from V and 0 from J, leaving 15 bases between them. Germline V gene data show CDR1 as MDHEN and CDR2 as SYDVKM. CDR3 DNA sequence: TGTGCCAGCAGAGCCAAAGCATCCGTCTCCTACAATGAGCAGTTCTTC. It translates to CASRAKASVSYNEQFF.

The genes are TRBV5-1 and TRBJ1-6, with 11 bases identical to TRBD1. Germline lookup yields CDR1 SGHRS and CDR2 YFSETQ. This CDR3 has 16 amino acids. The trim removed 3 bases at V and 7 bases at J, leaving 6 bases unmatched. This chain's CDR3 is CASSSGTGGRNSPLHF. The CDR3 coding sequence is TGCGCCAGCAGCTCGGGGACAGGGGGACGGAATTCACCCCTCCACTTT.

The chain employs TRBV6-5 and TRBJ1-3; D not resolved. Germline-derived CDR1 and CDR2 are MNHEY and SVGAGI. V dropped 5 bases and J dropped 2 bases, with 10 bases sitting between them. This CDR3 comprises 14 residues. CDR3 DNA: TGTGCCAGCAGTACGGAGAGTCCTGGAAACACCATATATTTT. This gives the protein CASSTESPGNTIYF.

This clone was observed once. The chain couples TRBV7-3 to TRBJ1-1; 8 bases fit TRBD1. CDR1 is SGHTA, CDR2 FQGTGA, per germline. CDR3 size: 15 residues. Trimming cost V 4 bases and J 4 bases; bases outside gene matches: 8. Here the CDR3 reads CASSSTGGGGTEAFF. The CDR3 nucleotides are TGTGCCAGCAGCTCCACAGGGGGTGGGGGCACTGAAGCTTTCTTT.

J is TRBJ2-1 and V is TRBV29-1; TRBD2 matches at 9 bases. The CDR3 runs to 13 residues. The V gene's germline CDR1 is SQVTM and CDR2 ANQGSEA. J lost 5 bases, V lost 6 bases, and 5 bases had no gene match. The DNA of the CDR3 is TGCAGCGTCAGCGGGGGGCCCCACAATGAGCAGTTCTTC. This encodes CSVSGGPHNEQFF.

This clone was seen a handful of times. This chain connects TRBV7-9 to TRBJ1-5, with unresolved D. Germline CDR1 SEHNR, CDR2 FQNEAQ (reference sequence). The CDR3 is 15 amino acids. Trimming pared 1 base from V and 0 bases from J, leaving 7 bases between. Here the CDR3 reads CASSLGAYSNQPQHF. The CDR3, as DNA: TGTGCCAGCAGCTTAGGGGCGTATAGCAATCAGCCCCAGCATTTT.